The following is a TCR beta chain sequence with its context. The target antigen is unknown. The sample contains more than one DNA sequence encoding this CDR3. The CDR3 contains 18 residues. Losses at the gene ends were 5 bases for V and 0 bases for J; bases not matched to a gene: 8. From germline, CDR1 is SGHVS and CDR2 FNYEAQ. These data belong to a study of shared clonotypes between healthy human individuals. Terminally differentiated effector memory CD45RA+ cells were excluded by CCR7 positive selection of CD45RO-negative cells. Measured with immunoSEQ multiplex PCR; TCRdb has only the in-frame clones, and not every one. The sample yields about 2.1 million clones, just over 90% seen once. The study, taken as a whole, reports: In having few donors, the study represented limited genetic and exposure-history diversity. Inspection by rarefaction showed sorted-subset sequencing to be incomplete despite large depth.

The chain combines TRBV7-6 with TRBJ2-1; 12 bases map to TRBD2. Sequencing input: naive CD8+ T cells from PBMCs. This clonotype originated in a man in his late teens or twenties in good health. Some clones in this sample may be carry-over from other donors' samples. CDR3 DNA: TGTGCCAGCAGCCCCGGTCTAGCGGGAGGGAGCTCCTACAATGAGCAGTTCTTC. Its protein is CASSPGLAGGSSYNEQFF. Drawing the rest from reference TRBV7-6 and TRBJ2-1, the complete variable domain is GAGVSQSPRYKVTKRGQDVALRCDPISGHVSLYWYRQALGQGPEFLTYFNYEAQQDKSGLPNDRFSAERPEGSISTLTIQRTEQRDSAMYRCASSPGLAGGSSYNEQFFGPGTRLTVL.